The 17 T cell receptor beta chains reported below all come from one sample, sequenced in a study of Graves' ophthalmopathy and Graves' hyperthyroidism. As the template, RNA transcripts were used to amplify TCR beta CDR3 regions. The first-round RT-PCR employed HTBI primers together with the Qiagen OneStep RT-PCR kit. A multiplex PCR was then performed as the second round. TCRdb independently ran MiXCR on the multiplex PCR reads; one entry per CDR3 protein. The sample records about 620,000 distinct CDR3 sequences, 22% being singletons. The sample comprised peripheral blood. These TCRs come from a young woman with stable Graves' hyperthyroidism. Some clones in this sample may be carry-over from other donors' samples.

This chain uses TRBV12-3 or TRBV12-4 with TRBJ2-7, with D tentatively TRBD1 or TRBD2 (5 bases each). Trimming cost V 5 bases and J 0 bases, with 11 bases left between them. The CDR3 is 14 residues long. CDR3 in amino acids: CASSHGTPSYEQYF. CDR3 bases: TGTGCCAGCAGTCACGGGACGCCCTCCTACGAGCAGTACTTC.

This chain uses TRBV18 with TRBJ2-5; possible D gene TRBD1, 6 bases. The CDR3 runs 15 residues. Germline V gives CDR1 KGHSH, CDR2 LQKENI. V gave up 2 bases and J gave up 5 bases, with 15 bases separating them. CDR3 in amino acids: CASSPATTGRETQYF. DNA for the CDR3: TGTGCCAGCTCACCAGCGACGACAGGCAGGGAGACCCAGTACTTC.

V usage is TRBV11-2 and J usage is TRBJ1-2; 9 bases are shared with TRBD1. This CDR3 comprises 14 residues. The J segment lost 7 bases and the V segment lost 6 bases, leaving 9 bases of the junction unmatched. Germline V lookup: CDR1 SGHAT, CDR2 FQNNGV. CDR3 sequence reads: CASSRPGQGFGYTF. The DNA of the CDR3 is TGTGCCAGCAGTAGACCGGGACAGGGATTTGGCTACACCTTC.

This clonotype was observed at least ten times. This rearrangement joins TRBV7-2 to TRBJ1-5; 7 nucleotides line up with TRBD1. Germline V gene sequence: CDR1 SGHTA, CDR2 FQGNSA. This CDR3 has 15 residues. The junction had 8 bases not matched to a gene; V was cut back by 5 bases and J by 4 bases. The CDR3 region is CASSTEGGRNQPQHF. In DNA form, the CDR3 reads TGTGCCAGCAGCACGGAAGGGGGCCGGAATCAGCCCCAGCATTTT. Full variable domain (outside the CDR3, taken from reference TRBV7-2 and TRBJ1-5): GAGVSQSPSNKVTEKGKDVELRCDPISGHTALYWYRQSLGQGLEFLIYFQGNSAPDKSGLPSDRFSAERTGGSVSTLTIQRTQQEDSAVYLCASSTEGGRNQPQHFGDGTRLSIL.

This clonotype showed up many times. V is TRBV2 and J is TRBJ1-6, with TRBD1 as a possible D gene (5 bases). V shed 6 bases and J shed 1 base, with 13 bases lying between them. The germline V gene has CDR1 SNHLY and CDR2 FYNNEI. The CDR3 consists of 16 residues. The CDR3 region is CASSRGPGSYNSPLHF. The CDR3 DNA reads TGTGCCAGCAGCCGCGGTCCAGGGTCCTATAATTCACCCCTCCACTTT.

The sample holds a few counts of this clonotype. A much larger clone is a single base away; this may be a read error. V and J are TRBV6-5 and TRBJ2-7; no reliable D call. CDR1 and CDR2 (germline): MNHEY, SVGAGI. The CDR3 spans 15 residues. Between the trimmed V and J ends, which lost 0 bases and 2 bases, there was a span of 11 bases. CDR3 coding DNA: TGTGCCAGCAGTTACTCTGAGGCCCAGACCTACGAGCAGTACGTC. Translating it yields CASSYSEAQTYEQYV.

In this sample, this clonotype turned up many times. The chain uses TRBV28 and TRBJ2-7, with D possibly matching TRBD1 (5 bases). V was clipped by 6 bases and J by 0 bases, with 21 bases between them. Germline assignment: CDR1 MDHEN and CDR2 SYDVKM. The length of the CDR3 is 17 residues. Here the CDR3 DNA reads TGTGCCAGCAGGCGAACAGGCCCCCGTCCGAGCTCCTACGAGCAGTACTTC. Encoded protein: CASRRTGPRPSSYEQYF.

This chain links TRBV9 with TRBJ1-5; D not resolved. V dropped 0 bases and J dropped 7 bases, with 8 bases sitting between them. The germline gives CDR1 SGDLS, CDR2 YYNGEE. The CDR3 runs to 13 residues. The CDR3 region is CASSVAPTQPQHF. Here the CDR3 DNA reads TGTGCCAGCAGCGTAGCCCCAACCCAGCCCCAGCATTTT.

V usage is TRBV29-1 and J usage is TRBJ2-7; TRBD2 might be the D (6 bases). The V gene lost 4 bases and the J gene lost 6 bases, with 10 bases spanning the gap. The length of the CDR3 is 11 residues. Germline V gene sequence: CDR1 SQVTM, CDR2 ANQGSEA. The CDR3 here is CSVGAAGEQYF. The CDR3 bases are TGCAGCGTTGGTGCAGCGGGCGAGCAGTACTTC.

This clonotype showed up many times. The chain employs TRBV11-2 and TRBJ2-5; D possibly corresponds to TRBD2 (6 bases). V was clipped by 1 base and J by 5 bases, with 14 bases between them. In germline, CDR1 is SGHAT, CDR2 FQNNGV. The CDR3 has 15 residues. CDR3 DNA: TGTGCCAGCAGCTTAGTTGGGCGGGGACGTGAGACCCAGTACTTC. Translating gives CASSLVGRGRETQYF.

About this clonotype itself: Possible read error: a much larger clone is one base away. The CDR3 DNA follows: TGTGCCAGTAGTGCCCCCCCAGGGGGCAATCGGCCCCAGCATTTT. It is translated as CASSAPPGGNRPQHF. The chain has TRBV19 and TRBJ1-5, with TRBD1 matching over 8 bases. Germline V gives CDR1 LNHDA, CDR2 SQIVND (reference sequence). The CDR3 is made up of 15 amino acids.

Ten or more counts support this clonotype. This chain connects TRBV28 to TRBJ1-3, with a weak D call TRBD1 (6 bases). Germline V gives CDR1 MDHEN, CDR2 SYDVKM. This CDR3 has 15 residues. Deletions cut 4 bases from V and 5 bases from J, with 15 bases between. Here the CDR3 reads CASSSTGHGRNTIYF. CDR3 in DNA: TGTGCCAGCAGTTCAACGGGACACGGTCGAAACACCATATATTTT.

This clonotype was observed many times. The CDR3 protein is CSAWRQGTGNQPQHF. CDR3 nucleotide sequence: TGCAGTGCTTGGAGACAGGGGACTGGCAATCAGCCCCAGCATTTT. V usage is TRBV20-1 and J usage is TRBJ1-5; 8 bases fit TRBD1. Germline CDR1 is DFQATT and CDR2 is SNEGSKA (reference sequence). V lost 5 bases and J lost 2; bases outside the gene matches: 8. CDR3 length: 15 residues.

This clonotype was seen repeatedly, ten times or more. The CDR3 sequence is CASSFIAGVSQETQYF. CDR3 bases: TGTGCCAGCAGTTTTATAGCGGGGGTGTCCCAAGAGACCCAGTACTTC. The genes are TRBV6-2 or TRBV6-3 and TRBJ2-5, with 9 bases that match TRBD2. V trimming: 4 bases; J trimming: 1 base; junction bases outside the gene matches: 7. This CDR3 has 16 residues. CDR1 MNHEY and CDR2 SVGEGT come from the germline V gene.

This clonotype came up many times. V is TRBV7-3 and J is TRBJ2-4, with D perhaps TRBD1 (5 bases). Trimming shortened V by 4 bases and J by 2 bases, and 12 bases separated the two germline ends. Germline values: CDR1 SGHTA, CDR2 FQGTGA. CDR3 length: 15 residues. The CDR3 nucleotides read TGTGCCAGCAGCTCCCCCACAGGCTCCAAAAACATTCAGTACTTC. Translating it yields CASSSPTGSKNIQYF.

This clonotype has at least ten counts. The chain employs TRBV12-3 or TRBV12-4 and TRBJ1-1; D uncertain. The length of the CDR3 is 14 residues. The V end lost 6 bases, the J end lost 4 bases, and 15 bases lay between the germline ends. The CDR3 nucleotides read TGTGCCAGCAGCCCCGAGTCCGTATCCACTGAAGCTTTCTTT. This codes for CASSPESVSTEAFF.

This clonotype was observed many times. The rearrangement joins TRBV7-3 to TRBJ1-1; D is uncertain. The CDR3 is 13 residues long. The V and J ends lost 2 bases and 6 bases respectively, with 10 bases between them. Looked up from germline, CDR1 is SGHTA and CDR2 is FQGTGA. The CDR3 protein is CASSLEYLSEAFF. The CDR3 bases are TGTGCCAGCAGCTTAGAGTACTTATCTGAAGCTTTCTTT.